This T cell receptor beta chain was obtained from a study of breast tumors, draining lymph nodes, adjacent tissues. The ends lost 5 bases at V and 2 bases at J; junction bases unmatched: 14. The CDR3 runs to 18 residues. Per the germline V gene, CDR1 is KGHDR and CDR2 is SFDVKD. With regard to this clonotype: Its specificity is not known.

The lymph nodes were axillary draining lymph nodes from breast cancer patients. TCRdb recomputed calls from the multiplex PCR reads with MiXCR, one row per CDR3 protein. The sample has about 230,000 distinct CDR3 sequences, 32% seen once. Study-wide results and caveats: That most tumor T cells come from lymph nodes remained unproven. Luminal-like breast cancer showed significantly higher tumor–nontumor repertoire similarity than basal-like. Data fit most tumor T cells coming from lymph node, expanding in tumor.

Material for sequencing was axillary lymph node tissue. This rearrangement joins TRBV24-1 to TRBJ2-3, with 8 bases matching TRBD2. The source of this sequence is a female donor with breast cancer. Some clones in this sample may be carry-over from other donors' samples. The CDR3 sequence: CATSASGQGRLPTDTQYF. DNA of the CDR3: TGTGCCACCAGTGCTAGCGGGCAGGGCAGACTTCCCACAGATACGCAGTATTTT.